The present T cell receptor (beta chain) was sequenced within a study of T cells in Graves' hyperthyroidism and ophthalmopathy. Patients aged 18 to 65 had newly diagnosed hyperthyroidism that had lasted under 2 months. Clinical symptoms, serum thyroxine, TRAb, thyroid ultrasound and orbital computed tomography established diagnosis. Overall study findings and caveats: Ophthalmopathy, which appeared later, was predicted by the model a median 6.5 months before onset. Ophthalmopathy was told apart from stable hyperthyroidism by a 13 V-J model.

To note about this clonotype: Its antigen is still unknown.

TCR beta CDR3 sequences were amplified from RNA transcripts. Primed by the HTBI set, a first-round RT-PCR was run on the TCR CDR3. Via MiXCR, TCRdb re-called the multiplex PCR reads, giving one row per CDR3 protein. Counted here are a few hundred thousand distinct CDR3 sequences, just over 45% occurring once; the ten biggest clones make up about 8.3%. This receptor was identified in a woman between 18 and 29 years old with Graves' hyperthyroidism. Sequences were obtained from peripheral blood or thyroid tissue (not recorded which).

The CDR3 here is CASSGEGMESLQETQYF. In DNA, the CDR3 is TGTGCCAGCAGTGGGGAGGGTATGGAGTCCCTCCAAGAGACCCAGTACTTC. This chain connects TRBV2 to TRBJ2-5; 7 bases line up with TRBD2. The junction had 12 bases not matched to a gene; V was cut back by 4 bases and J by 1 base. Germline lookup yields CDR1 SNHLY and CDR2 FYNNEI. The CDR3 runs 17 residues.